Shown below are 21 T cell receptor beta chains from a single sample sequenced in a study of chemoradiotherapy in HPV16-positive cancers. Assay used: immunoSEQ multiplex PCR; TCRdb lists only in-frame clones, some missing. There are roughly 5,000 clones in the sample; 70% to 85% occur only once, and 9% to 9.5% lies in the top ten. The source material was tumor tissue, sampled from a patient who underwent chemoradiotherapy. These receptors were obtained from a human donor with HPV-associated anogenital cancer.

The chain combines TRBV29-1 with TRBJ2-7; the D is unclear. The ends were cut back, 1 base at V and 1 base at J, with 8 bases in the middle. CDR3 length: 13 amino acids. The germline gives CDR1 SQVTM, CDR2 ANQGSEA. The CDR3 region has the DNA TGCAGCGTTGAAGTTCCAGGATCCTACGAGCAGTACTTC. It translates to CSVEVPGSYEQYF.

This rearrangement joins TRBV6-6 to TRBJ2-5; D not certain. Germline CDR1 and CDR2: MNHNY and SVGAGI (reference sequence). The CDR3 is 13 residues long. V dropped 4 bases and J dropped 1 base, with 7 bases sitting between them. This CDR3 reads CASSFGFQETQYF. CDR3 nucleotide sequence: TGTGCCAGCAGTTTTGGGTTCCAAGAGACCCAGTACTTC.

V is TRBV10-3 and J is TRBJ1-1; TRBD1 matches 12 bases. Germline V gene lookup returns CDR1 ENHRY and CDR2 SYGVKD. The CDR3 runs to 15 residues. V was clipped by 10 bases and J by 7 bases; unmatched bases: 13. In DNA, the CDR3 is TGTGCCACTTCCTCCGGGACAGGGGGCGGGAATGAAGCTTTCTTT. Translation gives CATSSGTGGGNEAFF.

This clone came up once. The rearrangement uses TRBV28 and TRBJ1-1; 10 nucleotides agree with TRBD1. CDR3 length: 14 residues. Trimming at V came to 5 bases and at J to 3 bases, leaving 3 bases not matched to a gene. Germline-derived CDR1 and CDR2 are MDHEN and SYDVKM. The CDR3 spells CASSGTGAYTEAFF. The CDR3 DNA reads TGTGCCAGCAGTGGGACAGGGGCCTACACTGAAGCTTTCTTT.

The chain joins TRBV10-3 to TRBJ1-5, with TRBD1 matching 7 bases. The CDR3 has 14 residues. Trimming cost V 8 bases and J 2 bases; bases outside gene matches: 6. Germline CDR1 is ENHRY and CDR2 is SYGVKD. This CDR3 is CAIARGTGNQPQHF. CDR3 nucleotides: TGTGCCATCGCTCGGGGGACAGGCAATCAGCCCCAGCATTTT.

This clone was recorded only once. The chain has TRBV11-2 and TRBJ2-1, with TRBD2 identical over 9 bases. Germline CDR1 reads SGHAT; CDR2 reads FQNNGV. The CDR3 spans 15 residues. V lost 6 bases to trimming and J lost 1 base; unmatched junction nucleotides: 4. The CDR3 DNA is TGTGCCAGCAGGGCAACTAGCGGGTCCTACAATGAGCAGTTCTTC. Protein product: CASRATSGSYNEQFF.

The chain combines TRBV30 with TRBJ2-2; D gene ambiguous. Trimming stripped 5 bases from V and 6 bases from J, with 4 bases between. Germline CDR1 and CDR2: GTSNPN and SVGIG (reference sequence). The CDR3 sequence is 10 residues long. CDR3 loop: CAWGPGELFF. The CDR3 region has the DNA TGTGCCTGGGGTCCCGGGGAGCTGTTTTTT.

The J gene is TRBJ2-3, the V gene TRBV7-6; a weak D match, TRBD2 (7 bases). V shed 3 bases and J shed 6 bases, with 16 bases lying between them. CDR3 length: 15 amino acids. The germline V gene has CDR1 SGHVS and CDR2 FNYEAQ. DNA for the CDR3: TGTGCCAGCAGCTTGGAGCGGGGTAGGGGGGATACGCAGTATTTT. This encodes CASSLERGRGDTQYF. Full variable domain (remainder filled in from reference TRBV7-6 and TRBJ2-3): GAGVSQSPRYKVTKRGQDVALRCDPISGHVSLYWYRQALGQGPEFLTYFNYEAQQDKSGLPNDRFSAERPEGSISTLTIQRTEQRDSAMYRCASSLERGRGDTQYFGPGTRLTVL.

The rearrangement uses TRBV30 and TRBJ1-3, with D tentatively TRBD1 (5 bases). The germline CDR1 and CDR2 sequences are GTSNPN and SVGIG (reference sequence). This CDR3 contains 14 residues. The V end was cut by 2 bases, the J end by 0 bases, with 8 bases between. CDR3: CAWSTGLSGNTIYF. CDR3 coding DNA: TGTGCCTGGAGTACAGGACTCTCTGGAAACACCATATATTTT.

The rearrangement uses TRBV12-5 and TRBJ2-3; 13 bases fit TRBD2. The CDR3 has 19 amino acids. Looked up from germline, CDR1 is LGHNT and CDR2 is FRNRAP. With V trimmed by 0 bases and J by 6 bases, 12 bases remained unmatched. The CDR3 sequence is CASGLVLTGLAGAKDTQYF. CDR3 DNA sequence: TGTGCTAGTGGTTTGGTACTTACCGGACTAGCGGGGGCAAAGGATACGCAGTATTTT. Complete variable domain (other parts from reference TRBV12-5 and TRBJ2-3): DARVTQTPRHKVTEMGQEVTMRCQPILGHNTVFWYRQTMMQGLELLAYFRNRAPLDDSGMPKDRFSAEMPDATLATLKIQPSEPRDSAVYFCASGLVLTGLAGAKDTQYFGPGTRLTVL.

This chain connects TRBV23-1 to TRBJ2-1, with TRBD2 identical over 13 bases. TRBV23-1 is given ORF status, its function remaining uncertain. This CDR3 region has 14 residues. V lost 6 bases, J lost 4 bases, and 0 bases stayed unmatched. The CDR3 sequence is CASRLAGGYNEQFF. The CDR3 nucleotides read TGCGCCAGCAGACTAGCGGGGGGGTACAATGAGCAGTTCTTC.

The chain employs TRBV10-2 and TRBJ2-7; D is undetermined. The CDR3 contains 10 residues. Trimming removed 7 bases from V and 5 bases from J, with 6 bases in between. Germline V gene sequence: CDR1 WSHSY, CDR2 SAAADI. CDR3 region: CASNGNEQYF. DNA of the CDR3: TGCGCCAGCAATGGGAACGAGCAGTACTTC.

CDR3 in DNA: TGTGCCAGCAGTTTCCTCCAAGCCGGGACAGGGGTGGGCACTGAAGCTTTCTTT. Encoded protein: CASSFLQAGTGVGTEAFF. The chain uses TRBV27 and TRBJ1-1, with 10 positions matching TRBD1. Trimming took 3 bases from V and 4 from J; bases not matched to a gene: 14. The germline V gene has CDR1 MNHEY and CDR2 SMNVEV (reference sequence). The CDR3 length is 18 residues.

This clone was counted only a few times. CDR3 protein: CASSKVADTQYF. The CDR3 DNA reads as TGTGCCAGCAGCAAAGTGGCAGATACGCAGTATTTT. The V call is TRBV21-1, the J call TRBJ2-3. TRBV21-1 is labeled a pseudogene. The CDR3 totals 12 residues.

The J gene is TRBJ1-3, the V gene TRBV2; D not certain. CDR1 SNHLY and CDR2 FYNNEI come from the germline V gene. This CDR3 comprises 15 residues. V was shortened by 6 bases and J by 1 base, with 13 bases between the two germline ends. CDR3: CASSDISRSGNTIYF. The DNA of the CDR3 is TGTGCCAGCAGCGATATCTCGAGGTCTGGAAACACCATATATTTT.

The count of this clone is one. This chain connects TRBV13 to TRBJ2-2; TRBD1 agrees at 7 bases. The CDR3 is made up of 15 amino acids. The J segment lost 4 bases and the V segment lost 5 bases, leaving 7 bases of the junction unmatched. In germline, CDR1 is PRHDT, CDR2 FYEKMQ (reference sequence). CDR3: CASSPRQGFTGELFF. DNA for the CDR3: TGTGCCAGCAGCCCCCGACAGGGTTTCACCGGGGAGCTGTTTTTT.

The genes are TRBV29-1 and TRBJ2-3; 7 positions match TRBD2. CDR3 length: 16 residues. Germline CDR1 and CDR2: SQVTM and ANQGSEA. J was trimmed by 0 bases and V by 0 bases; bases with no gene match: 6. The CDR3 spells CSVEEGRGRSTDTQYF. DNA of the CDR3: TGCAGCGTTGAAGAAGGGAGGGGCCGTAGCACAGATACGCAGTATTTT.

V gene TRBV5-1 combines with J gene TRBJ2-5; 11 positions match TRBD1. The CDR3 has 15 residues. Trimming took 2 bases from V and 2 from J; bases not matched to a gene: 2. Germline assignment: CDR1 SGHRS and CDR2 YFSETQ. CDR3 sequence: CASSFGQGAQETQYF. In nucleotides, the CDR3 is TGCGCCAGCAGCTTTGGACAGGGGGCGCAAGAGACCCAGTACTTC. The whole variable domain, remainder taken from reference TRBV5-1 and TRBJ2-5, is KAGVTQTPRYLIKTRGQQVTLSCSPISGHRSVSWYQQTPGQGLQFLFEYFSETQRNKGNFPGRFSGRQFSNSRSEMNVSTLELGDSALYLCASSFGQGAQETQYFGPGTRLLVL.

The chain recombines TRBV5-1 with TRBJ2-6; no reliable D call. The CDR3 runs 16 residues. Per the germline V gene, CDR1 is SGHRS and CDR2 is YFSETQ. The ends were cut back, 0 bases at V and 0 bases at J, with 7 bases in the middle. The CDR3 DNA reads TGCGCCAGCAGCTTGGACCACGTCTCTGGGGCCAACGTCCTGACTTTC. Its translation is CASSLDHVSGANVLTF.

CDR3 in DNA: TGTGCCAGCAGAGGGGGCCATTGGGAGCAGTTCTTC. Its protein product is CASRGGHWEQFF. The rearrangement joins TRBV6-6 to TRBJ2-1; the match to TRBD1 covers 7 bases. CDR1 and CDR2 (germline): MNHNY, SVGAGI (reference sequence). Trimming removed 6 bases from V and 10 bases from J; junction bases left unmatched: 6. The length of the CDR3 is 12 residues.

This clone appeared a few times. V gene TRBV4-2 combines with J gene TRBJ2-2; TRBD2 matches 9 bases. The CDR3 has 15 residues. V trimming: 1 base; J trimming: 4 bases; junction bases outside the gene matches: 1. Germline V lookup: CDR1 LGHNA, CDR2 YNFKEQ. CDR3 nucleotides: TGTGCCAGCAGCCAAGGCGGGGGGGCCACCGGGGAGCTGTTTTTT. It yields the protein CASSQGGGATGELFF.